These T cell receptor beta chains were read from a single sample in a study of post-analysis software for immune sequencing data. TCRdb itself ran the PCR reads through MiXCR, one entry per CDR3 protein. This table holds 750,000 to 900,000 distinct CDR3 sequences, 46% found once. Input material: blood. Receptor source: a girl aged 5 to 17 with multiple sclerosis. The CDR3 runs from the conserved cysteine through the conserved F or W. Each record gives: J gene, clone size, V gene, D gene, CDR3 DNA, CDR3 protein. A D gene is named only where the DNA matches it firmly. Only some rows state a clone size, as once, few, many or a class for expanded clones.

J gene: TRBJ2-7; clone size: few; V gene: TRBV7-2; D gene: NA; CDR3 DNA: TGTGCCAGCAGCTTAGGTCGCCCCAACGACTACGAGCAGTACTTC; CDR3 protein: CASSLGRPNDYEQYF
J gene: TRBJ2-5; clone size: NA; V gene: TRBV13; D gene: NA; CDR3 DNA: TGTGCCAGCAGCCAAGAAGGTGGGAGAGACGAAACCCCTCAAGAGACCCAGTACTTC; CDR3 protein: CASSQEGGRDETPQETQYF
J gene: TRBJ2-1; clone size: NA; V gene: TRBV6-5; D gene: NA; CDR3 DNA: TGTGCCAGCAGTCCCCCGGGTCCGGATGAGCAGTTCTTC; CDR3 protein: CASSPPGPDEQFF
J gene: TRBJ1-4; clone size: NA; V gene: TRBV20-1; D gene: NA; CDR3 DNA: TGCAGTGCTTCAAAAAGACAGTCAACTAATGAAAAACTGTTTTTT; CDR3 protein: CSASKRQSTNEKLFF
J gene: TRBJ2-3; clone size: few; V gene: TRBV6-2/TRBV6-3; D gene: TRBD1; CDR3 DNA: TGTGCCAGCAGTCTCCGGGACAGGGTGACAGATACGCAGTATTTT; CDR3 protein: CASSLRDRVTDTQYF
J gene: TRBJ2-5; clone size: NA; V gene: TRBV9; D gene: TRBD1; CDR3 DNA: TGTGCCAGCAGCGTCGGGGACAGGGGATTGGAGACCCAGTACTTC; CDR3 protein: CASSVGDRGLETQYF
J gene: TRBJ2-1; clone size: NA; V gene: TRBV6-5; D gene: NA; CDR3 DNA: TGTGCCAGAATCATCGGGGGGCCCTACTACAATGAGCAGTTCTTC; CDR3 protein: CARIIGGPYYNEQFF
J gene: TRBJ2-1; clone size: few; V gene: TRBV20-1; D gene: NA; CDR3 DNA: TGCAGTGCCCCGATACTGAAGGGAGCGGAGAGGGGCAATGAGCAGTTCTTC; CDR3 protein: CSAPILKGAERGNEQFF
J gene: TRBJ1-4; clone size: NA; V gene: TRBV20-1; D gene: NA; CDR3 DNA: TGCAGTGCCAGCAGTTATCGCGGCAGCATGGATAATGAAAAACGGTTTTTT; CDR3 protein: CSASSYRGSMDNEKRFF
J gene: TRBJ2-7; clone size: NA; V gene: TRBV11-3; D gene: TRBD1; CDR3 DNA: TGTGCCAGCAGCTTAGAAGGGGACAGGACCTACAATGAGCAGTACTTC; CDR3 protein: CASSLEGDRTYNEQYF
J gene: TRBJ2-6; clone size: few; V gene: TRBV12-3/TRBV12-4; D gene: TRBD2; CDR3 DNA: TGTGCCAGTGATAGCGGGAGGCGTGGGGCCAACGTCCTGACTTTC; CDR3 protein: CASDSGRRGANVLTF
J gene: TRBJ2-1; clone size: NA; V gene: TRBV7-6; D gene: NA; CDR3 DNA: TGTGCCAGCAGCCGAGCCAACTACAATGAGCAGTTCTTC; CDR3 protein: CASSRANYNEQFF
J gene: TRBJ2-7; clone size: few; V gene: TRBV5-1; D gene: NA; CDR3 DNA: TGCGCCAGCGCAGCCGGGTATCGGTACGAGCAGTACTTC; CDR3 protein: CASAAGYRYEQYF
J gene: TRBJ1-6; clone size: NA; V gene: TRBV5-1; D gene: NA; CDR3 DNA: TGCGCCAGCAGCGCGACCCCGGACGAATCACCCCTCCACTTT; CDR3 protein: CASSATPDESPLHF
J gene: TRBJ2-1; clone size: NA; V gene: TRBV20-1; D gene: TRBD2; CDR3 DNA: TGCAGTGCTTTCCATACTGGACTAGCGGGAGTCTTCTACAATGAGCAGTTCTTC; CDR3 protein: CSAFHTGLAGVFYNEQFF
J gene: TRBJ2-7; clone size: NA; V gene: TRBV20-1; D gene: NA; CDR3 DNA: TGCAGTGCTTGCCGGAGAACCTCCTACGAGCAGTACTTC; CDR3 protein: CSACRRTSYEQYF
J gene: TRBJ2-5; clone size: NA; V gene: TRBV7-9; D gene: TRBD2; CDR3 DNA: TGTGCCAGCAGCCCACGCGGGAGTGCGTTAGAGACCCAGTACTTC; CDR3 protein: CASSPRGSALETQYF
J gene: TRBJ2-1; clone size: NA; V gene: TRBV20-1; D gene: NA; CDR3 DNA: TGCAGTGCCACCCTAGACCGGGATGAGCAGTTCTTC; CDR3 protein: CSATLDRDEQFF
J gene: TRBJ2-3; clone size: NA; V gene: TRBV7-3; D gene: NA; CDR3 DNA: TGTGCCAGCAGCTTAGTTCAGGGCGCAGATGCGCAGTATTTT; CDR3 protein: CASSLVQGADAQYF